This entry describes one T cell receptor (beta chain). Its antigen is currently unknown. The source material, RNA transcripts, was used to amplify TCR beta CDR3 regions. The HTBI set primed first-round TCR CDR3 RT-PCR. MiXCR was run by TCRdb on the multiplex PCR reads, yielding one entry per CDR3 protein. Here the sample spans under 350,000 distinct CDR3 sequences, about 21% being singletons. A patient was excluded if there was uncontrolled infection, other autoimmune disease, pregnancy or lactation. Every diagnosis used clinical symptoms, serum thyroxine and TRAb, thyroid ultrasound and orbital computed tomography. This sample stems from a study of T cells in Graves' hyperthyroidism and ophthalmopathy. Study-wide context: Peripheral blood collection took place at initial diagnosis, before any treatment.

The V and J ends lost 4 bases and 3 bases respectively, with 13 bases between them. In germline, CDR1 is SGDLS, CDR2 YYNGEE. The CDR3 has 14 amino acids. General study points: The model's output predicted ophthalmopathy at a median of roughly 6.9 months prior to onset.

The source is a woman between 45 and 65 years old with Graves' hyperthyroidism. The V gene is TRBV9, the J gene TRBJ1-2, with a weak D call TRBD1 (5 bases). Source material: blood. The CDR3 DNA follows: TGTGCCAGCAGCCCTGGACGGGGCGACTATGGCTACACCTTC. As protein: CASSPGRGDYGYTF.